This T cell receptor beta chain was captured in a study of blood T cells in healthy people across ages. The CDR3 runs to 16 residues. V shed 5 bases, J shed 3 bases, and the junction held 10 bases outside the gene matches. Germline V gene lookup returns CDR1 SGHAT and CDR2 FQNNGV. The authors ran a second PCR of about 6 to 11 cycles using a sample-barcoded 5' primer and a J-beta primer mix. A single record per CDR3 protein comes from TCRdb applying MiXCR to the 5' RACE reads. The top ten clones hold 15% to 20% of a sample with about 570,000 distinct CDR3 sequences, 27% of them seen once. The chain uses TRBV11-2 and TRBJ1-5; 7 nucleotides line up with TRBD1. This TCR derives from an older woman in good health. The sample comprised blood. The CDR3 sequence: CASSPQTGASNQPQHF. The CDR3 DNA sequence: TGTGCCAGCAGCCCTCAAACAGGGGCGTCCAATCAGCCCCAGCATTTT.